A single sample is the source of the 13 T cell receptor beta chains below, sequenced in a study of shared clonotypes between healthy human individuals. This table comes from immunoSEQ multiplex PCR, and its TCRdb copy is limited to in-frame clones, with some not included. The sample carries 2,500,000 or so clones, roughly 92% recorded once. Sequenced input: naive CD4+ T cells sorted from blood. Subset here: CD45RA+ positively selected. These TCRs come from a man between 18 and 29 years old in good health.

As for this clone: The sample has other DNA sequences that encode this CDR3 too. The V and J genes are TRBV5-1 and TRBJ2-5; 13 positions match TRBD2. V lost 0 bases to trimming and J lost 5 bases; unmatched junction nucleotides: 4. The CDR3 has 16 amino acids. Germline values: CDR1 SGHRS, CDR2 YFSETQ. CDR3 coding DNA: TGCGCCAGCAGCTTGGGGACTAGCGGGGGAAGGGAGACCCAGTACTTC. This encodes CASSLGTSGGRETQYF.

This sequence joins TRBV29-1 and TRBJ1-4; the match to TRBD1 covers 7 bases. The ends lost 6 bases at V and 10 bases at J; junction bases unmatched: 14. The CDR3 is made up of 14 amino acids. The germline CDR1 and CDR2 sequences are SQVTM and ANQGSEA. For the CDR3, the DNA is TGCAGCGTGGACCCAGGGGGATCGCCTGGAAAACTGTTTTTT. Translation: CSVDPGGSPGKLFF.

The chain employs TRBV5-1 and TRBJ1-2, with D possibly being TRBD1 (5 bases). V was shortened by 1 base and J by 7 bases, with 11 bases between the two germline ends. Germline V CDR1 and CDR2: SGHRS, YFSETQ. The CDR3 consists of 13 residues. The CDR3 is CASSLLQDRGYTF. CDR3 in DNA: TGCGCCAGCAGCTTGTTACAGGATCGTGGCTACACCTTC.

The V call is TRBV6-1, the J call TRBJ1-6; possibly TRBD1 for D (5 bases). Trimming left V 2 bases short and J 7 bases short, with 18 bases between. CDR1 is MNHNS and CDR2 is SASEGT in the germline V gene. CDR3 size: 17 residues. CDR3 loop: CASSEQPGKAGNSPLHF. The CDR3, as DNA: TGTGCCAGCAGTGAACAGCCAGGGAAGGCTGGGAATTCACCCCTCCACTTT.

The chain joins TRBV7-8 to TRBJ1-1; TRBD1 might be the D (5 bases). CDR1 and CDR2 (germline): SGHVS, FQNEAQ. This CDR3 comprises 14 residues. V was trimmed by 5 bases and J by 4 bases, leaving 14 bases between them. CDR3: CASSLPGVSTEAFF. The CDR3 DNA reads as TGTGCCAGCAGCCTCCCGGGGGTAAGCACTGAAGCTTTCTTT.

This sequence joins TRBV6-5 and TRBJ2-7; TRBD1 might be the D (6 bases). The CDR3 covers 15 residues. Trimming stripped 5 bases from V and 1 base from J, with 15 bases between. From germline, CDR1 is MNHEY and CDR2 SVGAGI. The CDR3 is CASSGPGTQSYEQYF. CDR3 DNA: TGTGCCAGCAGTGGACCCGGGACACAATCCTACGAGCAGTACTTC.

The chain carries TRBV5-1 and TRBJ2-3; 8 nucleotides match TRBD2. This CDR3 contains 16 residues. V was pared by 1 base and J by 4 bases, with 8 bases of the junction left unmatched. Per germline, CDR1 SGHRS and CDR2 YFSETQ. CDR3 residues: CASSLYSSGLSDTQYF. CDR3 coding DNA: TGCGCCAGCAGCTTGTATTCTAGCGGGTTATCAGATACGCAGTATTTT.

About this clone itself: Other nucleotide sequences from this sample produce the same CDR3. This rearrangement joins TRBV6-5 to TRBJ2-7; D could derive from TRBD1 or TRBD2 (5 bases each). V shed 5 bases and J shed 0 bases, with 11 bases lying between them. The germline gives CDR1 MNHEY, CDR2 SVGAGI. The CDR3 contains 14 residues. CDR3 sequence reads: CASSPLGGSYEQYF. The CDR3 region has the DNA TGTGCCAGCAGTCCGCTTGGGGGCTCCTACGAGCAGTACTTC.

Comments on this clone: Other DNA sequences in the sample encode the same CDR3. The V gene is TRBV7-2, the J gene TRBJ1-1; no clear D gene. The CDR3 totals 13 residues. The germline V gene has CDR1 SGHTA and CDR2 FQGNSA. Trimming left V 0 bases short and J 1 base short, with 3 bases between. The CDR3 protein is CASSLAQNTEAFF. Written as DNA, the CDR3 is TGTGCCAGCAGCTTAGCGCAGAACACTGAAGCTTTCTTT.

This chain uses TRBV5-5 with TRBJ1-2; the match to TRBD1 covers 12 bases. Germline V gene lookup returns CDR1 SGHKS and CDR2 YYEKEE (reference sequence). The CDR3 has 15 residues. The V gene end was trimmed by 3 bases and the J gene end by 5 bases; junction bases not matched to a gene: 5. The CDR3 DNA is TGTGCCAGCAGCTCCGGGACAGGGGGCATGTATGGCTACACCTTC. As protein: CASSSGTGGMYGYTF. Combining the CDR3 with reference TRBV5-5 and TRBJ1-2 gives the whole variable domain DAGVTQSPTHLIKTRGQQVTLRCSPISGHKSVSWYQQVLGQGPQFIFQYYEKEERGRGNFPDRFSARQFPNYSSELNVNALLLGDSALYLCASSSGTGGMYGYTFGSGTRLTVV.

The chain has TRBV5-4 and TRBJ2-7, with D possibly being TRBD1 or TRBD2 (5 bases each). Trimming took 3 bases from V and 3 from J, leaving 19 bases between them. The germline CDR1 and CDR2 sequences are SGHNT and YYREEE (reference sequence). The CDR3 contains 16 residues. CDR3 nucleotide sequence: TGTGCCAGCAGCTCGATTGGGGGTGGTATAAACTACGAGCAGTACTTC. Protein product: CASSSIGGGINYEQYF.

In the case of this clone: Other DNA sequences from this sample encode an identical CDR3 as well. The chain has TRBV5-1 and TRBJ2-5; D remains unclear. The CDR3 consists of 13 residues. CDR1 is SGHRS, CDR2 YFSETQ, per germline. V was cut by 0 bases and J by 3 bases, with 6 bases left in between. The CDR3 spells CASSLVGKETQYF. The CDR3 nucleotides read TGCGCCAGCAGCTTGGTGGGGAAAGAGACCCAGTACTTC.

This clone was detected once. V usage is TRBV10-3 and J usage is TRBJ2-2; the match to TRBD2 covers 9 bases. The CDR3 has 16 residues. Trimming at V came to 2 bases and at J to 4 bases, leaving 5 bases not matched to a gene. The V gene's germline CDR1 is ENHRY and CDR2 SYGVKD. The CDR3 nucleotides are TGTGCCATCAGTGAGACCCGACTAGCGGTCACCGGGGAGCTGTTTTTT. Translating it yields CAISETRLAVTGELFF.